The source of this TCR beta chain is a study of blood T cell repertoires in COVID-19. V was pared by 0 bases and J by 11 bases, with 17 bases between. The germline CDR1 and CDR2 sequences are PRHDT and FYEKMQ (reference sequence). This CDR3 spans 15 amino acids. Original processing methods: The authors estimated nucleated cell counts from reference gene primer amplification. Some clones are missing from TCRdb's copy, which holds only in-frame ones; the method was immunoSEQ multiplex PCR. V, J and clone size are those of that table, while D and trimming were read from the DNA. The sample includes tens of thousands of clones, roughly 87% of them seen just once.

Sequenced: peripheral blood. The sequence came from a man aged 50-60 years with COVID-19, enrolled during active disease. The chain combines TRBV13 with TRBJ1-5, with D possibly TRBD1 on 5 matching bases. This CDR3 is CASSLGVEALGAQHF. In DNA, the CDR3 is TGTGCCAGCAGCTTAGGTGTTGAGGCTCTAGGGGCCCAGCATTTT. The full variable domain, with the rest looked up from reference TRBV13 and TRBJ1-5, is AAGVIQSPRHLIKEKRETATLKCYPIPRHDTVYWYQQGPGQDPQFLISFYEKMQSDKGSIPDRFSAQQFSDYHSELNMSSLELGDSALYFCASSLGVEALGAQHFGDGTRLSIL.